These 25 T cell receptor beta chains share one sample of origin, sequenced in a study of beta chain features in type 1 diabetes. Findings of the study overall: Across all four CD4+ subsets, people with type 1 diabetes showed modestly shorter TCRB CDR3s.

No cognate antigen is known for these TCRs. What was sequenced were expressed TCRB transcripts, since all of the isolated RNA had been reverse transcribed. This table comes from immunoSEQ multiplex PCR, and its TCRdb copy is limited to in-frame clones, with some not included. The table includes around 360,000 clones, roughly 12% detected once. Material: naive CD4+ T cells from blood. The receptors shown here come from a woman aged 18-30 years with type 1 diabetes.

V is TRBV15 and J is TRBJ2-7; D is unclear. This CDR3 is built from 15 residues. Trimming shortened V by 0 bases and J by 2 bases, and 11 bases separated the two germline ends. Germline-derived CDR1 and CDR2 are LNHNV and YYDKDF (reference sequence). The CDR3 is CATSRDTVGTYEQYF. For the CDR3, the DNA is TGTGCCACCAGCAGAGATACAGTAGGTACCTACGAGCAGTACTTC.

The chain combines TRBV29-1 with TRBJ2-5; 7 nucleotides line up with TRBD2. The CDR3 contains 15 residues. Germline CDR1 SQVTM, CDR2 ANQGSEA. The junction had 12 bases not matched to a gene; V was cut back by 4 bases and J by 4 bases. The CDR3 reads CSVAGGGGTRETQYF. CDR3 bases: TGCAGCGTTGCCGGTGGGGGGGGGACGCGAGAGACCCAGTACTTC.

The chain combines TRBV6-5 with TRBJ1-1; maybe TRBD1 (5 bases). This CDR3 comprises 12 residues. The V end lost 6 bases, the J end lost 5 bases, and 10 bases lay between the germline ends. Germline CDR1 is MNHEY and CDR2 is SVGAGI. CDR3 bases: TGTGCCAGCAGGCAGGGTTTGACTGAAGCTTTCTTT. Translating it yields CASRQGLTEAFF.

There are a few counts of this clone. This rearrangement joins TRBV25-1 to TRBJ1-1; D not resolved. This CDR3 is 13 amino acids long. Germline CDR1 and CDR2: MGHDK and SYGVNS. Trimming cost V 2 bases and J 6 bases, with 10 bases left between them. CDR3 DNA: TGTGCCAGCAGTGAAGGAGATAAGTCTGAAGCTTTCTTT. The encoded protein is CASSEGDKSEAFF.

The CDR3 is CASSSRQGIQYF. CDR3 DNA sequence: TGTGCCAGCAGCTCTCGACAGGGGATTCAGTACTTC. The chain carries TRBV5-6 and TRBJ2-4; 8 positions match TRBD1. Germline assignment: CDR1 SGHDT and CDR2 YYEEEE. Losses at the gene ends were 3 bases for V and 10 bases for J; bases not matched to a gene: 3. The CDR3 sequence is 12 residues long.

There are a few counts of this clone. V and J are TRBV5-6 and TRBJ2-6, with TRBD2 as a possible D gene (5 bases). Trimming stripped 0 bases from V and 1 base from J, with 5 bases between. In germline, CDR1 is SGHDT, CDR2 YYEEEE. The CDR3 is 15 amino acids. CDR3 nucleotides: TGTGCCAGCAGCTTGGCGGGGTCTGGGGCCAACGTCCTGACTTTC. Its translation: CASSLAGSGANVLTF.

This clone was seen a handful of times. The chain couples TRBV15 to TRBJ2-7; D is uncertain. Germline values: CDR1 LNHNV, CDR2 YYDKDF (reference sequence). The CDR3 sequence is 15 residues long. V lost 1 base and J 5 bases, leaving 15 bases between the germline ends. CDR3 DNA sequence: TGTGCCACCAGCAGAGCAGGCCAGGCTAATCACGAGCAGTACTTC. This sequence encodes CATSRAGQANHEQYF.

In this sample, this clone turned up a few times. The CDR3 region is CASSGANEQFF. The DNA for the CDR3 is TGCGCCAGCAGTGGGGCGAATGAGCAGTTCTTC. The V and J genes are TRBV10-2 and TRBJ2-1, with unresolved D. CDR1 is WSHSY, CDR2 SAAADI, per germline. The CDR3 is 11 residues long. V was cut by 4 bases and J by 7 bases, with 5 bases left in between.

This clone has a handful of counts. The rearrangement uses TRBV5-1 and TRBJ1-1, with TRBD1 matching 8 bases. V shed 5 bases, J shed 3 bases, and the junction held 12 bases outside the gene matches. The germline CDR1 and CDR2 sequences are SGHRS and YFSETQ. The CDR3 sequence is 16 residues long. In nucleotides, the CDR3 is TGCGCCAGCAGTTCCCGGACAGGGAGCGTGGACACTGAAGCTTTCTTT. Amino acids: CASSSRTGSVDTEAFF.

This clone was seen only a few times. This sequence joins TRBV18 and TRBJ1-4, with unresolved D. Trimming left V 0 bases short and J 8 bases short, with 13 bases between. The CDR3 totals 15 residues. Germline CDR1 is KGHSH and CDR2 is LQKENI. The CDR3 DNA reads as TGTGCCAGCTCACCACCGTCAAGAGGAGAGGAAAAACTGTTTTTT. It translates to CASSPPSRGEEKLFF. Based on the CDR3 plus reference TRBV18 and TRBJ1-4, the full variable domain is NAGVMQNPRHLVRRRGQEARLRCSPMKGHSHVYWYRQLPEEGLKFMVYLQKENIIDESGMPKERFSAEFPKEGPSILRIQQVVRGDSAAYFCASSPPSRGEEKLFFGSGTQLSVL.

V usage is TRBV5-1 and J usage is TRBJ2-7; D is uncertain. The length of the CDR3 is 15 residues. Trimming removed 0 bases at V and 2 bases at J, with 12 bases between. The germline V gene has CDR1 SGHRS and CDR2 YFSETQ. For the CDR3, the DNA is TGCGCCAGCAGCTTGGCGCCCGAGGAAACCTACGAGCAGTACTTC. It translates to CASSLAPEETYEQYF.

This rearrangement joins TRBV7-2 to TRBJ1-2; TRBD1 might be the D (5 bases). This CDR3 contains 11 residues. CDR1 and CDR2 from the germline V gene are SGHTA and FQGNSA. Between the trimmed V and J ends, which lost 8 bases and 4 bases, there was a span of 8 bases. The CDR3 nucleotides read TGTGCCAGCGGGGGGTTCTATGGCTACACCTTC. Residues: CASGGFYGYTF. Using reference TRBV7-2 and TRBJ1-2 for the parts outside the CDR3, the full variable domain is GAGVSQSPSNKVTEKGKDVELRCDPISGHTALYWYRQSLGQGLEFLIYFQGNSAPDKSGLPSDRFSAERTGGSVSTLTIQRTQQEDSAVYLCASGGFYGYTFGSGTRLTVV.

This clone was seen only a few times. The rearrangement links TRBV4-3 to TRBJ2-1; tentatively, D is TRBD2 (5 bases). Germline loops: CDR1 LGHNA, CDR2 YSLEER. This CDR3 has 15 residues. Trimming removed 3 bases from V and 6 bases from J, with 15 bases in between. The CDR3 DNA sequence: TGCGCCAGCAGCCAGATCGGACTGACCGGCAATGAGCAGTTCTTC. Its protein product is CASSQIGLTGNEQFF.

This clone showed up just a few times. The CDR3 sequence: CASSPGGGDQPQHF. The CDR3 DNA follows: TGTGCCAGCAGCCCGGGCGGAGGAGATCAGCCCCAGCATTTT. This chain uses TRBV7-9 with TRBJ1-5; D gene ambiguous. The germline CDR1 and CDR2 sequences are SEHNR and FQNEAQ (reference sequence). With 5 bases removed from V and 5 bases from J, the gap between germline ends came to 13 bases. The CDR3 is 14 amino acids.

This clone came up a few times. The rearrangement uses TRBV18 and TRBJ1-1, with D possibly being TRBD1 (5 bases). CDR1 and CDR2 (germline): KGHSH, LQKENI. The CDR3 consists of 14 residues. V lost 4 bases and J lost 5, with 14 bases in between. This CDR3 is CASSLVQGGTEAFF. Written as DNA, the CDR3 is TGTGCCAGCTCACTGGTCCAGGGAGGGACTGAAGCTTTCTTT.

This chain uses TRBV14 with TRBJ2-7, with D possibly TRBD2 on 6 matching bases. V was trimmed by 0 bases and J by 12 bases, leaving 9 bases between them. The CDR3 is made up of 11 amino acids. The germline V gene has CDR1 SGHDN and CDR2 FVKESK. CDR3 protein: CASSQERGLYF. The CDR3 region has the DNA TGTGCCAGCAGCCAAGAGCGGGGTTTGTACTTC.

The CDR3 nucleotides are TGTGCCAGCAGCCCTCGCCGACAGGATGGGGCCAACGTCCTGACTTTC. As protein: CASSPRRQDGANVLTF. This chain joins TRBV7-3 and TRBJ2-6; D is perhaps TRBD1 (6 bases). The CDR3 has 16 residues. Trimming cost V 5 bases and J 3 bases, with 14 bases left between them. Germline V gives CDR1 SGHTA, CDR2 FQGTGA.

J is TRBJ1-2 and V is TRBV4-2; D is uncertain. CDR1 and CDR2 (germline): LGHNA, YNFKEQ. Trimming removed 2 bases from V and 5 bases from J, with 12 bases in between. The CDR3 contains 14 residues. CDR3 DNA sequence: TGTGCCAGCAGCCAACGGGAGCCACTGTATGGCTACACCTTC. Its protein is CASSQREPLYGYTF.

The chain uses TRBV15 and TRBJ2-7; 7 bases line up with TRBD1. Per the germline V gene, CDR1 is LNHNV and CDR2 is YYDKDF (reference sequence). The V and J ends lost 0 bases and 2 bases, in that order; junction bases with no gene match: 7. The CDR3 extends over 16 amino acids. CDR3 amino acids: CATSRDGRTGPYEQYF. Written as DNA, the CDR3 is TGTGCCACCAGCAGAGATGGTAGGACAGGCCCCTACGAGCAGTACTTC.

This sequence joins TRBV2 and TRBJ1-5, with D maybe TRBD1 (6 bases). V lost 7 bases and J lost 3, with 13 bases in between. Looked up from germline, CDR1 is SNHLY and CDR2 is FYNNEI. The CDR3 sequence is 14 residues long. The CDR3 nucleotides read TGTGCCAGCACAAGGACAGAGAACAATCAGCCCCAGCATTTT. It codes for CASTRTENNQPQHF.

In its sample, this clone was seen a few times. The rearrangement joins TRBV29-1 to TRBJ1-4; 10 bases line up with TRBD1. CDR1 and CDR2 (germline): SQVTM, ANQGSEA. The V segment lost 6 bases and the J segment 3 bases; nucleotides outside the gene matches: 7. The CDR3 runs 15 residues. CDR3 sequence (DNA): TGCAGCGTCGTTGGGACAGGGGCGGCTAATGAAAAACTGTTTTTT. Its protein is CSVVGTGAANEKLFF. Full variable domain (missing parts from reference TRBV29-1 and TRBJ1-4): SAVISQKPSRDICQRGTSLTIQCQVDSQVTMMFWYRQQPGQSLTLIATANQGSEATYESGFVIDKFPISRPNLTFSTLTVSNMSPEDSSIYLCSVVGTGAANEKLFFGSGTQLSVL.

This clone came up a few times. This rearrangement joins TRBV9 to TRBJ1-6; 7 bases match TRBD1. The V and J ends lost 4 bases and 0 bases, in that order; junction bases with no gene match: 7. Looked up from germline, CDR1 is SGDLS and CDR2 is YYNGEE. The CDR3 loop spans 17 amino acids. CDR3 sequence: CASSPRDSNSYNSPLHF. As DNA, the CDR3 is TGTGCCAGCAGCCCCCGGGACAGCAACTCCTATAATTCACCCCTCCACTTT.

The V call is TRBV2, the J call TRBJ2-5, with TRBD2 as a possible D gene (5 bases). The V gene lost 5 bases and the J gene lost 5 bases, with 12 bases spanning the gap. This CDR3 spans 13 amino acids. Per germline, CDR1 SNHLY and CDR2 FYNNEI. This chain's CDR3 is CASSWETTETQYF. CDR3 DNA sequence: TGTGCCAGCAGTTGGGAGACAACCGAGACCCAGTACTTC.

The J gene is TRBJ2-7, the V gene TRBV7-9; no clear D. The CDR3 has 12 amino acids. V dropped 1 base and J dropped 4 bases, with 5 bases sitting between them. CDR1 is SEHNR and CDR2 is FQNEAQ in the germline V gene (reference sequence). The DNA for the CDR3 is TGTGCCAGCAGCTTAGTCCAATACGAGCAGTACTTC. Translation: CASSLVQYEQYF. The complete variable domain, with remaining parts taken from reference TRBV7-9 and TRBJ2-7, reads DTGVSQNPRHKITKRGQNVTFRCDPISEHNRLYWYRQTLGQGPEFLTYFQNEAQLEKSRLLSDRFSAERPKGSFSTLEIQRTEQGDSAMYLCASSLVQYEQYFGPGTRLTVT.

This sequence joins TRBV7-2 and TRBJ1-2, with 8 bases identical to TRBD1. The germline V gene encodes CDR1 SGHTA and CDR2 FQGNSA. CDR3 length: 16 residues. V gave up 0 bases and J gave up 8 bases; unmatched junction bases: 11. The CDR3 nucleotides are TGTGCCAGCAGCTTAGCGTTTGGGGACAGGAGAGGAGGCTACACCTTC. It translates to CASSLAFGDRRGGYTF.